This entry is about one T cell receptor beta chain. This entry is derived from a study of T cell responses to AZD1222 COVID-19 vaccine. V gave up 7 bases and J gave up 0 bases, with 16 bases separating them. The CDR3 has 16 residues. CDR1 and CDR2 (germline): SNHLY, FYNNEI. Assay: immunoSEQ multiplex PCR; the TCRdb copy retains only in-frame clones and omits some. This sample carries 120,000 or so clones, 80% to 90% of them seen once, and the ten largest clones take roughly 10%. The TCR originated in an adult in good health. The V call is TRBV2, the J call TRBJ2-1; unclear D gene. The input for sequencing was peripheral blood, taken on day 0 of AZD1222 vaccination. In nucleotides, the CDR3 is TGTGCCAGCACCGGTGGCAGGCTATTCTCCTACAATGAGCAGTTCTTC. It codes for CASTGGRLFSYNEQFF.